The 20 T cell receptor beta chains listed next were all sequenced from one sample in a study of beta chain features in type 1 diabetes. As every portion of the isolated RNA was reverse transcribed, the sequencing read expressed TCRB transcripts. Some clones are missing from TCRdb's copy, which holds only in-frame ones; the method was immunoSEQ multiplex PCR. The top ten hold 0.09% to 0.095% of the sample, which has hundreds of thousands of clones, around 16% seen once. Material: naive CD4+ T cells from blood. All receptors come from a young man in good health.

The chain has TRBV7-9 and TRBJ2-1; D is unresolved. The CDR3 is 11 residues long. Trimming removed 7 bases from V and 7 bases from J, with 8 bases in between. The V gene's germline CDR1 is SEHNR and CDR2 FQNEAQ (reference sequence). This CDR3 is CASTLVNEQFF. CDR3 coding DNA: TGTGCCAGCACCCTTGTAAATGAGCAGTTCTTC.

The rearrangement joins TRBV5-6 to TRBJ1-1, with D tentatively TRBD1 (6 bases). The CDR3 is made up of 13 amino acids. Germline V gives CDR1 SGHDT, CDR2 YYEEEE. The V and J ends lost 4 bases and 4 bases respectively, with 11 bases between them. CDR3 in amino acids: CASSPDRITEAFF. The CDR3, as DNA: TGTGCCAGCAGCCCCGACAGGATCACTGAAGCTTTCTTT.

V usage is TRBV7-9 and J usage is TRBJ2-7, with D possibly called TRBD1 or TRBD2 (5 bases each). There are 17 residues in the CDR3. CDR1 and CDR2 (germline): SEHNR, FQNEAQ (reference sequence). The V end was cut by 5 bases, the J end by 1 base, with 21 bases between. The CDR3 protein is CASSPTWGRGESYEQYF. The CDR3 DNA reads TGTGCCAGCAGCCCCACCTGGGGGAGAGGGGAATCCTACGAGCAGTACTTC. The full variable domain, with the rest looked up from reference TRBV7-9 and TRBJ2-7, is DTGVSQNPRHKITKRGQNVTFRCDPISEHNRLYWYRQTLGQGPEFLTYFQNEAQLEKSRLLSDRFSAERPKGSFSTLEIQRTEQGDSAMYLCASSPTWGRGESYEQYFGPGTRLTVT.

CDR3 nucleotide sequence: TGTGCCAGTAGTACGCCGGACAGGTCCTACGAGCAGTACTTC. Translation: CASSTPDRSYEQYF. This sequence joins TRBV19 and TRBJ2-7; 7 nucleotides agree with TRBD1. CDR1 is LNHDA, CDR2 SQIVND, per germline (reference sequence). The V segment lost 4 bases and the J segment 1 base; nucleotides outside the gene matches: 4. The CDR3 contains 14 residues.

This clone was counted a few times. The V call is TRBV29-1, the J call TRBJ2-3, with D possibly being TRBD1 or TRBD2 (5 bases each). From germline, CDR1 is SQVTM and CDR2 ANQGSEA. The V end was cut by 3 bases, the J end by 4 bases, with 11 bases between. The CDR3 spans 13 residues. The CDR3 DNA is TGCAGCGTTGACGGGCAGGGACCAGATACGCAGTATTTT. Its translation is CSVDGQGPDTQYF.

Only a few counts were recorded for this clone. In DNA form, the CDR3 reads TGCGCCAGCAGCCAAAGGAGCGGGGCCCTGGAGACCCAGTACTTC. Translating gives CASSQRSGALETQYF. The chain has TRBV5-1 and TRBJ2-5; the match to TRBD2 covers 7 bases. The CDR3 is made up of 15 amino acids. Germline lookup yields CDR1 SGHRS and CDR2 YFSETQ. The trim removed 4 bases at V and 5 bases at J, leaving 11 bases unmatched. Drawing the rest from reference TRBV5-1 and TRBJ2-5, the complete variable domain is KAGVTQTPRYLIKTRGQQVTLSCSPISGHRSVSWYQQTPGQGLQFLFEYFSETQRNKGNFPGRFSGRQFSNSRSEMNVSTLELGDSALYLCASSQRSGALETQYFGPGTRLLVL.

CDR3 nucleotide sequence: TGCAGTGCTAGAAAAGTAGATACGCAGTATTTT. Its translation is CSARKVDTQYF. The V and J genes are TRBV20-1 and TRBJ2-3; no reliable D call. Germline V lookup: CDR1 DFQATT, CDR2 SNEGSKA (reference sequence). There are 11 residues in the CDR3. V lost 2 bases and J lost 5, with 5 bases in between.

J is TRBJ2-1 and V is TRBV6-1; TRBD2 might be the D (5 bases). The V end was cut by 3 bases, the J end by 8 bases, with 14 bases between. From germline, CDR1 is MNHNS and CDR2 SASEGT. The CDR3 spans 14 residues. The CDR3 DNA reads TGTGCCAGCAGTGACCCCTACGGGGTAGATGAGCAGTTCTTC. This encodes CASSDPYGVDEQFF.

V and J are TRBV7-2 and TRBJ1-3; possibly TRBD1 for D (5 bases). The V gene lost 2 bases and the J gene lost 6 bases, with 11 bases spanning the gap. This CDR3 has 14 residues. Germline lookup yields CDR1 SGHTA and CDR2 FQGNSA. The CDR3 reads CASSLQGRANTIYF. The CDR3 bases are TGTGCCAGCAGCTTACAGGGCAGGGCAAACACCATATATTTT.

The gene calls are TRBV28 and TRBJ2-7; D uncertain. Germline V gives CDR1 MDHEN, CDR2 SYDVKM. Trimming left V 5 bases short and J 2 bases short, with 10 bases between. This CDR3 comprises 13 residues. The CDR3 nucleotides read TGTGCCAGCAGTGGTACAGAAACCTACGAGCAGTACTTC. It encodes CASSGTETYEQYF.

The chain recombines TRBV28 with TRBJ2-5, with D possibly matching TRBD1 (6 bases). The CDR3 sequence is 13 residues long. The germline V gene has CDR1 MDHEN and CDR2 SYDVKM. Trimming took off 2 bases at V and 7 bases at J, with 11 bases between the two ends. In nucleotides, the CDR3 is TGTGCCAGCAGTTTAGGTCAGGGGTGGACCCAGTACTTC. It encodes CASSLGQGWTQYF.

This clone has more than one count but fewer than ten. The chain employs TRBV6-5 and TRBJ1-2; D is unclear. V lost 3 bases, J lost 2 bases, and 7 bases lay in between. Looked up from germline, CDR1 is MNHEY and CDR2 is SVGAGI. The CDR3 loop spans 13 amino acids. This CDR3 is CASSYNRNYGYTF. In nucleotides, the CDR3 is TGTGCCAGCAGTTATAACAGAAACTATGGCTACACCTTC.

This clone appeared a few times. In DNA, the CDR3 is TGTGCCAGCAGCGTACATCTAGCGGGAGGCCTCGGGGAGCTGTTTTTT. Its protein product is CASSVHLAGGLGELFF. V gene TRBV9 combines with J gene TRBJ2-2; TRBD2 matches at 11 bases. V trimming: 1 base; J trimming: 7 bases; junction bases outside the gene matches: 6. This CDR3 is 16 amino acids long. Germline V gives CDR1 SGDLS, CDR2 YYNGEE.

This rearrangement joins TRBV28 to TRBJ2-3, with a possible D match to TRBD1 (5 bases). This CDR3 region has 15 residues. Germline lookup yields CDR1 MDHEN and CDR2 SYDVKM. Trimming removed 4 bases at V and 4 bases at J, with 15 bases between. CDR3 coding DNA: TGTGCCAGCAGTTGGGGTGGGGCAGGATCAGATACGCAGTATTTT. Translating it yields CASSWGGAGSDTQYF.

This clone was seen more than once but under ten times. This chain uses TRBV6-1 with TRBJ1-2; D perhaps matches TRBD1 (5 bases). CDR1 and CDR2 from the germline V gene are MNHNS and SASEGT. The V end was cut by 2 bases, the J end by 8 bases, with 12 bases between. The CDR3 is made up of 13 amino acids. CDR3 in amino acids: CASSELTGRGYTF. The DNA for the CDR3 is TGTGCCAGCAGTGAATTAACAGGACGGGGCTACACCTTC.

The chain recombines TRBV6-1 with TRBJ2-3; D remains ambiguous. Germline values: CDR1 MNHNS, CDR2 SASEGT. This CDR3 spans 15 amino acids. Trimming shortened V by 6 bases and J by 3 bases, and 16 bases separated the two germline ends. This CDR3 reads CASRNSGGWTDTQYF. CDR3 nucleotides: TGTGCCAGCAGGAACAGTGGCGGATGGACAGATACGCAGTATTTT.

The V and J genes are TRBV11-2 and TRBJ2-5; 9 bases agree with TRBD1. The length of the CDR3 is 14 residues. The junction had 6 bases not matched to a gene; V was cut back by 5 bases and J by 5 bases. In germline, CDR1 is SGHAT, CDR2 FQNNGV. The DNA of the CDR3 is TGTGCCAGCAGCGCGGGACAGGGTACCGAGACCCAGTACTTC. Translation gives CASSAGQGTETQYF.

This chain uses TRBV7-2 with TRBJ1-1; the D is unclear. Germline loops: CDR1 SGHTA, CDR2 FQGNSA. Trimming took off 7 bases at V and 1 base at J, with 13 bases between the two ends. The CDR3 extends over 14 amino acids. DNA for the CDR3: TGTGCCAGCACCCGGGTTCTAACGAACACTGAAGCTTTCTTT. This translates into CASTRVLTNTEAFF.

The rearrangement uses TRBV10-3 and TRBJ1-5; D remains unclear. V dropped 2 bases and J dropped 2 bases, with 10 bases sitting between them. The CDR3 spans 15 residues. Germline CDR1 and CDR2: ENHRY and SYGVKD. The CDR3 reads CAISEGQAGNQPQHF. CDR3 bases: TGTGCCATCAGTGAGGGGCAGGCGGGCAATCAGCCCCAGCATTTT.

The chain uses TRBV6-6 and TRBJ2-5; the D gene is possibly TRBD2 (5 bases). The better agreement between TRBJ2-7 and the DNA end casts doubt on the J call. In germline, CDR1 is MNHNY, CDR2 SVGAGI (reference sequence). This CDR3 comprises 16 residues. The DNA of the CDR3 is TGTGCCAGCAGTTACCCAGGACTTCCGAGCTCCTACGAGCAGTACTTC. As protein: CASSYPGLPSSYEQYF.